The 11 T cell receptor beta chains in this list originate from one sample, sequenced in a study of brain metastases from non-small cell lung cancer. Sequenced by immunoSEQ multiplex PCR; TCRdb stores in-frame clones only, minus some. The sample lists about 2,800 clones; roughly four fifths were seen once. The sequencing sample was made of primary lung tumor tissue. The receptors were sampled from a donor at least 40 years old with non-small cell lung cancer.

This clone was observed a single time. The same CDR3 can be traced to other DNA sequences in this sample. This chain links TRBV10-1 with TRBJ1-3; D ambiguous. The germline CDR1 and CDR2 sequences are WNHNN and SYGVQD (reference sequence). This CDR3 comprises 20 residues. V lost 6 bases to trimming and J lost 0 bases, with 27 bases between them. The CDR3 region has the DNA TGCGCCAGCAGGGCTCGCGCTCAGGTGGGCTTTAACCTCTCTGGAAACACCATATATTTT. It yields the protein CASRARAQVGFNLSGNTIYF.

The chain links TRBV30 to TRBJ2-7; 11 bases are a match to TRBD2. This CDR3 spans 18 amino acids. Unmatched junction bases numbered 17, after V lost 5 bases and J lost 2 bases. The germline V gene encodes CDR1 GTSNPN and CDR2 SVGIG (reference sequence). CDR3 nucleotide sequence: TGTGCCTGGCTAACGGAGGGACTAGCGGCATTGCTAGCCTACGAGCAGTACTTC. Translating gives CAWLTEGLAALLAYEQYF.

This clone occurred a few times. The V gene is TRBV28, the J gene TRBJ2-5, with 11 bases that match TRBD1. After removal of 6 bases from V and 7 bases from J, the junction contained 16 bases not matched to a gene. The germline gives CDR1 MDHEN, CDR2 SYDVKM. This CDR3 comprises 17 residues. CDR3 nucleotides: TGTGCCAGCAGCACCTATCAGGACAGGGGGCCCTCCAGGACCCAGTACTTC. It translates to CASSTYQDRGPSRTQYF.

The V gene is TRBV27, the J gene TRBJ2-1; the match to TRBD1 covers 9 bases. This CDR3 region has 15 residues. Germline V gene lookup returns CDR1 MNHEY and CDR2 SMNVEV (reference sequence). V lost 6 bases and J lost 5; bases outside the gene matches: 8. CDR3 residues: CASSLVGQGNNEQFF. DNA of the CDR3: TGTGCCAGCAGCTTAGTGGGACAGGGCAACAATGAGCAGTTCTTC.

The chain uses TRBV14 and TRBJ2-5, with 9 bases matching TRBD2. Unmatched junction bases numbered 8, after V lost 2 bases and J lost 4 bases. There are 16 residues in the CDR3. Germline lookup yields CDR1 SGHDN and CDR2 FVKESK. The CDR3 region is CASSQYLAGATETQYF. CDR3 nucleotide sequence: TGTGCCAGCAGCCAATATTTAGCGGGGGCCACAGAGACCCAGTACTTC.

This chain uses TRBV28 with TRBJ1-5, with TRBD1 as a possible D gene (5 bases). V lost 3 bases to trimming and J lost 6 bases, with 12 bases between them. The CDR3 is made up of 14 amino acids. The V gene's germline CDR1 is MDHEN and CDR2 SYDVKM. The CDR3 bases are TGTGCCAGCAGTTTGGGGCAGGTGCGTCAGCCCCAGCATTTT. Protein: CASSLGQVRQPQHF.

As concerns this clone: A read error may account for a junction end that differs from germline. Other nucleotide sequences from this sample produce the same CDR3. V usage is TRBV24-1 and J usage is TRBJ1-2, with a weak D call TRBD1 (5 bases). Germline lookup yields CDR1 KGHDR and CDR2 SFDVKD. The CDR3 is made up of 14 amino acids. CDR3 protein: CATSDLGVNYGYTF. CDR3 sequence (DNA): TGTGCCACCAGTGATTTAGGGGTTAACTATGGCTACACCTTT.

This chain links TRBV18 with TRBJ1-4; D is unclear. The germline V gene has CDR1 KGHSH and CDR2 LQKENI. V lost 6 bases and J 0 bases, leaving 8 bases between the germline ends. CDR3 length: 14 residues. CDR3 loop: CASSTETTNEKLFF. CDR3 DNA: TGTGCCAGCTCCACAGAGACAACTAATGAAAAACTGTTTTTT.

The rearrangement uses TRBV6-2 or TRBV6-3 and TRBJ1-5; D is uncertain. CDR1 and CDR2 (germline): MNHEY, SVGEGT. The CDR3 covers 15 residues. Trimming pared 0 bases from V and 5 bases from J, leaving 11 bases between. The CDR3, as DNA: TGTGCCAGCAGTTACTCAGGAAGCCAGCATCAGCCCCAGCATTTT. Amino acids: CASSYSGSQHQPQHF.

The CDR3: CASTSWEGTEAFF. CDR3 nucleotides: TGTGCCAGCACCTCGTGGGAGGGCACTGAAGCTTTCTTT. The V and J genes are TRBV13 and TRBJ1-1, with unresolved D. Trimming left V 7 bases short and J 4 bases short, with 13 bases between. The CDR3 sequence is 13 residues long. The germline V gene has CDR1 PRHDT and CDR2 FYEKMQ (reference sequence).

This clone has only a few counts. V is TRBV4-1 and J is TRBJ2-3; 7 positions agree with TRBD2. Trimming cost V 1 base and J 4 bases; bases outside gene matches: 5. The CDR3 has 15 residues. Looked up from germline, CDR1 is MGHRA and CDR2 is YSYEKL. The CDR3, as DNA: TGCGCCAGCAGCCAAGCCGGGAGGATCGCAGATACGCAGTATTTT. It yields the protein CASSQAGRIADTQYF.